These 22 T cell receptor beta chains share one sample of origin, sequenced in a study of CD4 T cells in relation to SARS-CoV-2 and coronaviruses. Unexposed donor CD4+ T cells date from about 2011-2018, before the COVID-19 pandemic. CD4+ T cells were isolated from the cells after around 9 days of culture. Measured with immunoSEQ multiplex PCR; TCRdb has only the in-frame clones, and not every one. Found here are 20,000 to 25,000 clones, more than 65% of them singletons; the top ten hold about 18%. These TCRs' antigens remain unknown. The sequencing input was CD4+ T cells from PBMCs, cultured in vitro. Every receptor here comes from a human donor in good health.

In its sample, this clone was seen a few times. The V and J genes are TRBV27 and TRBJ1-6; tentative D call: TRBD1 (5 bases). The germline CDR1 and CDR2 sequences are MNHEY and SMNVEV (reference sequence). The CDR3 covers 14 residues. V lost 7 bases to trimming and J lost 7 bases, with 14 bases between them. The CDR3 DNA sequence: TGTGCCAGCAAAAGAGGGACGGCAAATTCACCCCTCCACTTT. Translating gives CASKRGTANSPLHF.

This rearrangement joins TRBV7-8 to TRBJ2-2; D is uncertain. The CDR3 is made up of 14 amino acids. Germline lookup yields CDR1 SGHVS and CDR2 FQNEAQ. With 7 bases removed from V and 1 base from J, the gap between germline ends came to 10 bases. Written as DNA, the CDR3 is TGTGCCAGCACCGTACAAGGGAACACCGGGGAGCTGTTTTTT. Protein product: CASTVQGNTGELFF.

The chain couples TRBV20-1 to TRBJ2-1; D is unclear. This CDR3 is built from 11 residues. Germline assignment: CDR1 DFQATT and CDR2 SNEGSKA (reference sequence). Trimming cost V 0 bases and J 8 bases, with 5 bases left between them. The CDR3 region is CSAREFDEQFF. Here the CDR3 DNA reads TGCAGTGCTAGAGAGTTCGATGAGCAGTTCTTC.

This clone was picked up a small number of times. The chain joins TRBV27 to TRBJ2-1, with D perhaps matching TRBD2 (5 bases). CDR1 is MNHEY, CDR2 SMNVEV, per germline (reference sequence). This CDR3 has 15 residues. The V end was cut by 6 bases, the J end by 4 bases, with 16 bases between. This chain's CDR3 is CASRSKRDVYNEQFF. CDR3 nucleotides: TGTGCCAGCAGGTCCAAACGGGATGTTTACAATGAGCAGTTCTTC.

The chain joins TRBV5-4 to TRBJ2-1, with 12 positions matching TRBD2. V shed 4 bases and J 7 bases; nucleotides not matched to a gene: 9. Germline V gives CDR1 SGHNT, CDR2 YYREEE (reference sequence). The CDR3 sequence is 16 residues long. This CDR3 reads CASSPLGLAGGNEQFF. In nucleotides, the CDR3 is TGTGCCAGCAGCCCCCTCGGGCTAGCGGGAGGGAATGAGCAGTTCTTC.

This clone was counted a single time. This chain joins TRBV6-5 and TRBJ1-2; D is unresolved. Trimming left V 0 bases short and J 8 bases short, with 10 bases between. The CDR3 sequence is 13 residues long. CDR1 and CDR2 (germline): MNHEY, SVGAGI. CDR3 sequence: CASSYSGSRGYTF. CDR3 nucleotide sequence: TGTGCCAGCAGTTACTCGGGCAGTAGGGGCTACACCTTC.

The rearrangement links TRBV11-1 to TRBJ2-1, with D perhaps assigned TRBD1 or TRBD2 (5 bases each). Germline lookup yields CDR1 SGHAT and CDR2 FQDESV (reference sequence). With 5 bases removed from V and 4 bases from J, the gap between germline ends came to 12 bases. This CDR3 has 14 amino acids. The DNA of the CDR3 is TGTGCCAGCAGCCGAGGGACCCTATACAATGAGCAGTTCTTC. Amino acid sequence: CASSRGTLYNEQFF.

The chain joins TRBV6-2 or TRBV6-3 to TRBJ2-7; tentatively, D is TRBD2 (6 bases). The CDR3 is 14 residues long. Germline CDR1 is MNHEY and CDR2 is SVGEGT. V dropped 6 bases and J dropped 2 bases, with 14 bases sitting between them. CDR3 nucleotides: TGTGCCAGCAGCAAAAGCGGGCTCACCTACGAGCAGTACTTC. It is translated as CASSKSGLTYEQYF.

V usage is TRBV19 and J usage is TRBJ1-3; D is undetermined. CDR3 length: 14 residues. Trimming took 6 bases from V and 0 from J, leaving 9 bases between them. Per germline, CDR1 LNHDA and CDR2 SQIVND (reference sequence). The CDR3 region is CASSERASGNTIYF. Here the CDR3 DNA reads TGTGCCAGTAGCGAAAGGGCCTCTGGAAACACCATATATTTT.

The chain employs TRBV13 and TRBJ2-2; D is unresolved. V was trimmed by 6 bases and J by 3 bases, leaving 23 bases between them. Germline V gives CDR1 PRHDT, CDR2 FYEKMQ (reference sequence). The CDR3 extends over 18 amino acids. As DNA, the CDR3 is TGTGCCAGCAGATTAAAGGCTCAGTCGGGCTCCTACACCGGGGAGCTGTTTTTT. It encodes CASRLKAQSGSYTGELFF.

The chain carries TRBV5-1 and TRBJ1-1, with TRBD1 matching 11 bases. The CDR3 sequence is 16 residues long. Germline V lookup: CDR1 SGHRS, CDR2 YFSETQ. V trimming: 2 bases; J trimming: 4 bases; junction bases outside the gene matches: 7. The CDR3 spells CASSFGTGGSSTEAFF. The CDR3 DNA sequence: TGCGCCAGCAGCTTTGGGACAGGGGGTTCTAGCACTGAAGCTTTCTTT. The entire variable domain, with the rest obtained from reference TRBV5-1 and TRBJ1-1, is as follows: KAGVTQTPRYLIKTRGQQVTLSCSPISGHRSVSWYQQTPGQGLQFLFEYFSETQRNKGNFPGRFSGRQFSNSRSEMNVSTLELGDSALYLCASSFGTGGSSTEAFFGQGTRLTVV.

Judged by abundance, this clone is medium-sized. V usage is TRBV9 and J usage is TRBJ1-1, with a possible D match to TRBD1 (5 bases). Germline CDR1 reads SGDLS; CDR2 reads YYNGEE. Deletions cut 0 bases from V and 3 bases from J, with 6 bases between. The CDR3 is made up of 13 amino acids. In DNA, the CDR3 is TGTGCCAGCAGCGTAGCGGGGGACACTGAAGCTTTCTTT. It specifies CASSVAGDTEAFF.

The chain couples TRBV11-1 to TRBJ2-7; maybe TRBD1 (6 bases). V was cut by 2 bases and J by 7 bases, with 12 bases left in between. The CDR3 runs to 13 residues. The germline V gene encodes CDR1 SGHAT and CDR2 FQDESV (reference sequence). The CDR3 DNA reads as TGTGCCAGCAGCTTAAGGGGGAATTCGGAGCAGTACTTC. Amino acids: CASSLRGNSEQYF. Drawing the rest from reference TRBV11-1 and TRBJ2-7, the complete variable domain is EAEVAQSPRYKITEKSQAVAFWCDPISGHATLYWYRQILGQGPELLVQFQDESVVDDSQLPKDRFSAERLKGVDSTLKIQPAELGDSAMYLCASSLRGNSEQYFGPGTRLTVT.

The chain links TRBV2 to TRBJ1-2; D ambiguous. The germline gives CDR1 SNHLY, CDR2 FYNNEI. The CDR3 is 13 residues long. Trimming took off 3 bases at V and 4 bases at J, with 9 bases between the two ends. Written as DNA, the CDR3 is TGTGCCAGCAGTGAGGGAACACCCTATGGCTACACCTTC. This encodes CASSEGTPYGYTF.

The gene calls are TRBV12-5 and TRBJ1-5; D remains unclear. The CDR3 runs 16 residues. Between the trimmed V and J ends, which lost 5 bases and 2 bases, there was a span of 16 bases. CDR1 is LGHNT, CDR2 FRNRAP, per germline. CDR3 protein: CASGLHQPRGNQPQHF. Here the CDR3 DNA reads TGTGCTAGTGGTCTACACCAACCTAGGGGCAATCAGCCCCAGCATTTT.

This clone occurred once. The V and J genes are TRBV21-1 and TRBJ2-7; TRBD2, the D gene given by the table, was not confirmed from the DNA. TRBV21-1 is deemed a pseudogene. The CDR3 length is 18 residues. This CDR3 reads CASSKLSFLAGTTYEQYF. The CDR3 DNA follows: TGTGCCAGCAGCAAATTAAGCTTCCTAGCGGGAACGACCTACGAGCAGTACTTC.

V usage is TRBV19 and J usage is TRBJ1-4; 9 positions agree with TRBD1. CDR3 size: 19 residues. The V and J ends lost 4 bases and 0 bases, in that order; junction bases with no gene match: 12. The germline gives CDR1 LNHDA, CDR2 SQIVND (reference sequence). The CDR3 sequence is CASSTGTGRLTATNEKLFF. As DNA, the CDR3 is TGTGCCAGTAGTACAGGGACAGGGCGACTAACCGCAACTAATGAAAAACTGTTTTTT.

The chain uses TRBV18 and TRBJ1-1; D is ambiguous. The CDR3 has 14 amino acids. The germline V gene encodes CDR1 KGHSH and CDR2 LQKENI. V shed 0 bases and J shed 0 bases, with 5 bases lying between them. The CDR3: CASSPPHLNTEAFF. In DNA form, the CDR3 reads TGTGCCAGCTCACCACCCCACTTGAACACTGAAGCTTTCTTT.

For the CDR3, the DNA is TGTGCCAGCGGCTCGACAGGGTTAGGAGATACGCAGTATTTT. Translated: CASGSTGLGDTQYF. The rearrangement links TRBV28 to TRBJ2-3, with 7 bases fitting TRBD1. Unmatched junction bases numbered 10, after V lost 8 bases and J lost 5 bases. Germline V gene data show CDR1 as MDHEN and CDR2 as SYDVKM. The length of the CDR3 is 14 residues.

V gene TRBV30 combines with J gene TRBJ2-3, with a weak D call TRBD1 (5 bases). The length of the CDR3 is 14 residues. Germline V lookup: CDR1 GTSNPN, CDR2 SVGIG (reference sequence). Trimming took off 2 bases at V and 4 bases at J, with 13 bases between the two ends. CDR3 protein: CAWSNGHFSDTQYF. Written as DNA, the CDR3 is TGTGCCTGGAGTAACGGACATTTTTCAGATACGCAGTATTTT. Looking up the rest from reference TRBV30 and TRBJ2-3 gives the full variable domain: SQTIHQWPATLVQPVGSPLSLECTVEGTSNPNLYWYRQAAGRGLQLLFYSVGIGQISSEVPQNLSASRPQDRQFILSSKKLLLSDSGFYLCAWSNGHFSDTQYFGPGTRLTVL.

The J gene is TRBJ2-2, the V gene TRBV6-5; 7 positions match TRBD2. The CDR3 contains 16 residues. The germline V gene encodes CDR1 MNHEY and CDR2 SVGAGI. V shed 0 bases and J 4 bases; nucleotides not matched to a gene: 5. CDR3 in amino acids: CASSYSLRETTGELFF. The DNA for the CDR3 is TGTGCCAGCAGTTACTCGTTGCGGGAGACCACCGGGGAGCTGTTTTTT.

The chain couples TRBV2 to TRBJ2-1; 12 bases agree with TRBD1. The CDR3 spans 15 residues. V was pared by 6 bases and J by 9 bases, with 9 bases of the junction left unmatched. The germline V gene encodes CDR1 SNHLY and CDR2 FYNNEI. CDR3 in amino acids: CASSRGTGGGGEQFF. The CDR3 DNA follows: TGTGCCAGCAGCCGAGGGACAGGGGGCGGGGGTGAGCAGTTCTTC.